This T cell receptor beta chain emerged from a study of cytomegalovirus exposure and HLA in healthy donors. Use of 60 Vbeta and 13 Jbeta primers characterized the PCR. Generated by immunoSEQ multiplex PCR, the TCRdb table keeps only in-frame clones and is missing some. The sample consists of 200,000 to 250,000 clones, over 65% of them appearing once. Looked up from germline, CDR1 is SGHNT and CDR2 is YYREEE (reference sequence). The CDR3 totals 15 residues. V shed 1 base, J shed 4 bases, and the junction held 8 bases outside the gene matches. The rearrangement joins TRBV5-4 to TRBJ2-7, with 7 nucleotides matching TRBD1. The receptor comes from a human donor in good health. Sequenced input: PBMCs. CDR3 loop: CASSLRRDRGYEQYF. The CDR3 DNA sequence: TGTGCCAGCAGCTTGCGCCGGGACAGAGGATACGAGCAGTACTTC.